The T cell receptor beta chain under discussion was sequenced for a study of blood T cell repertoires in COVID-19. Study in general: COVID-19 samples, acute and convalescent, were from the United States, Italy and Spain. Sample material is recorded as cDNA or gDNA derived from T cells, B-cell-depleted T cells, or PBMCs.

Under the authors' procedure: Quantification of nucleated cells was approximated via reference gene primer amplification. Using immunoSEQ multiplex PCR, the repertoire was profiled, and TCRdb retains in-frame clones only, with some absent. V, J and clone size derive from that table, while D and trimming were established from the DNA sequence. This table holds fewer than 200,000 clones, about 80% found once. CDR1 is SGHDN and CDR2 is FVKESK in the germline V gene. With 0 bases removed from V and 2 bases from J, the gap between germline ends came to 17 bases. The CDR3 contains 17 residues. This clonotype was obtained from an elderly woman with acute or convalescent COVID-19. The chain uses TRBV14 and TRBJ2-7; D is possibly TRBD1 (7 bases). Sequencing was done on a sample of peripheral blood. CDR3 region: CASSQDGGTVQAYEQYF. The CDR3 DNA follows: TGTGCCAGCAGCCAAGATGGAGGGACAGTACAAGCCTACGAGCAGTACTTC.